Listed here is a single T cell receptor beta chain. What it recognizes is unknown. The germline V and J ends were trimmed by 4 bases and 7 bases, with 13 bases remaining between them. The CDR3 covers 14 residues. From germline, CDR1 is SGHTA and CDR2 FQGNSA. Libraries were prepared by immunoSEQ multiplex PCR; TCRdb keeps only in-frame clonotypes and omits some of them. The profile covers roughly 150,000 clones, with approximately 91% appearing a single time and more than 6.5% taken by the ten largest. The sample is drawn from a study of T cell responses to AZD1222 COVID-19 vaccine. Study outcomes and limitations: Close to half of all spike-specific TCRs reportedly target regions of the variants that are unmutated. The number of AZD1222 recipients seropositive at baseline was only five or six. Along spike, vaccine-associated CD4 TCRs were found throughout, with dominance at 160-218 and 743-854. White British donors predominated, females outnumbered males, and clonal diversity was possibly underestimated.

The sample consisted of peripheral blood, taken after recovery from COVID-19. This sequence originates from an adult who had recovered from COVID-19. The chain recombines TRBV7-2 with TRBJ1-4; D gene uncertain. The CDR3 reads CASSSRPRGEKLFF. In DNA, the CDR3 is TGTGCCAGCAGCTCCCGACCCCGTGGTGAAAAACTGTTTTTT.